Listed below are T cell receptor beta chains from one sample, sequenced in a study of blood T cell repertoires in COVID-19. Clones were sequenced by immunoSEQ multiplex PCR, and TCRdb holds only the in-frame ones, with some missing. The sample has tens of thousands of clones, less than 85% seen once. The specimen was peripheral blood. All receptors come from a woman older than 75 with acute or convalescent COVID-19. Both conserved end residues are part of each CDR3. A D gene is named only where the DNA matches it firmly. Rows may omit the clone size; those that give it use once, few, many or a size class.

>TRBJ2-5|15|TRBV10-3|TRBD2|NA
TGTGCCATCAGTGAGAGCGGGAGGGCCCAAGAGACCCAGTACTTC
CAISESGRAQETQYF
>TRBJ1-5|15|TRBV7-9|NA|NA
TGTGCCAGCAGCTTAGGAGGGTATAGCAATCAGCCCCAGCATTTT
CASSLGGYSNQPQHF
>TRBJ1-2|13|TRBV6-1|TRBD1|NA
TGTGCCAGCAGTGAGACAGGGGACTATGGCTACACCTTC
CASSETGDYGYTF
>TRBJ2-7|15|TRBV10-3|TRBD1|NA
TGTGCCATCAGGCCGGGACAGGGGTTTGTTGGCGAGCAGTACTTC
CAIRPGQGFVGEQYF
>TRBJ2-7|15|TRBV9|TRBD2|once
TGTGCCAGCAGCGTAGGTGCTAGCGGAGTCTACGAGCAGTACTTC
CASSVGASGVYEQYF
>TRBJ1-5|12|TRBV29-1|NA|NA
TGCAGCGTTGGGGAAGGGAGGCAGCCCCAGCATTTT
CSVGEGRQPQHF
>TRBJ1-1|15|TRBV5-1|TRBD1|NA
TGCGCCAGCAGTCTATCCGGGACAGGGAACACTGAAGCTTTCTTT
CASSLSGTGNTEAFF
>TRBJ2-7|14|TRBV18|NA|NA
TGTGCCAGCTCACCACGGTCGAGCGACTACGAGCAGTACTTC
CASSPRSSDYEQYF
>TRBJ1-2|20|TRBV6-2/TRBV6-3|TRBD1|few
TGTGCCAGCAGTTACGCCAGAGTTGGGACAGGACCCGCGGGGATATATGGCTACACCTTC
CASSYARVGTGPAGIYGYTF
>TRBJ2-4|14|TRBV6-5|NA|NA
TGTGCCAGCAGTTATAGGGGTTCCAAAAACATTCAGTACTTC
CASSYRGSKNIQYF
>TRBJ2-5|14|TRBV2|NA|once
TGTGCCAGCAGTCCCTGGACAGATCAAGAGACCCAGTACTTC
CASSPWTDQETQYF
>TRBJ2-5|19|TRBV7-3|TRBD2|NA
TGTGCCAGCAGCCCATCCCCCGTAGTGGGACTAGCGGGGGATAAGACCCAGTACTTC
CASSPSPVVGLAGDKTQYF
>TRBJ1-1|15|TRBV5-1|NA|NA
TGCGCCAGCAGCTTGGAGGGGCCCCAGAACACTGAAGCTTTCTTT
CASSLEGPQNTEAFF
>TRBJ2-1|13|TRBV7-2|NA|NA
TGTGCCAGCAGCACCGACACCGGTAGTGAGCAGTTCTTC
CASSTDTGSEQFF
>TRBJ1-1|17|TRBV24-1|NA|NA
TGTGCCACCAGTGACATACAGGGCTGGGCTAGGAACACTGAAGCTTTCTTT
CATSDIQGWARNTEAFF
>TRBJ2-3|13|TRBV5-4|NA|NA
TGTGCCAGCAGTTTCTCAGAGGGAGATACGCAGTATTTT
CASSFSEGDTQYF
>TRBJ2-5|14|TRBV7-7|NA|NA
TGTGCCAGCAGCATTAGCGGTAGTCAAGAGACCCAGTACTTC
CASSISGSQETQYF
>TRBJ1-1|17|TRBV7-6|TRBD1|NA
TGTGCCAGCAGCTTAGCACTGGGACAGGGTAAAAACACTGAAGCTTTCTTT
CASSLALGQGKNTEAFF
>TRBJ2-2|13|TRBV12-3/TRBV12-4|NA|NA
TGTGCCAGCAGTCCCACTTCTGGCGGGGAGCTGTTTTTT
CASSPTSGGELFF
>TRBJ1-1|14|TRBV4-1|NA|NA
TGCGCCAGCAGCCACAGGGAAGGGGACACTGAAGCTTTCTTT
CASSHREGDTEAFF
>TRBJ2-3|13|TRBV29-1|TRBD2|NA
TGCAGCGTTAAAGGACTAGCGAGGTCGGCGCAGTATTTT
CSVKGLARSAQYF
>TRBJ1-2|14|TRBV5-4|NA|NA
TGTGCCAGCAGCTTGGGGAGGAATTCTTATGGCTACACCTTC
CASSLGRNSYGYTF
>TRBJ2-1|15|TRBV2|TRBD2|NA
TGTGCCAGCAGACCGGGACTATATTCCTACAATGAGCAGTTCTTC
CASRPGLYSYNEQFF
>TRBJ1-2|14|TRBV5-4|TRBD1|NA
TGTGCCAGCAGTCTACCGGGACAGGCCTATGGCTACACCTTC
CASSLPGQAYGYTF
>TRBJ1-6|14|TRBV18|TRBD1|few
TGTGCCAGCTCACCCCGGACAGGGATCTCACCCCTCCACTTT
CASSPRTGISPLHF
>TRBJ2-4|17|TRBV19|TRBD1|NA
TGTGCCAGTAGTATGTTAGGACAGGGTGGTGCCAAAAACATTCAGTACTTC
CASSMLGQGGAKNIQYF
>TRBJ2-3|14|TRBV5-6|TRBD1|NA
TGTGCCAGCAGCTTGGGACAGGGGGCAGATACGCAGTATTTT
CASSLGQGADTQYF
>TRBJ2-1|14|TRBV9|TRBD2|NA
TGTGCCAGCAGTGTACTAGCGGGGGGCAATGAGCAGTTCTTC
CASSVLAGGNEQFF
>TRBJ2-3|15|TRBV18|NA|NA
TGTGCCAGCTCACCAGGCGGATTGAGCACAGATACGCAGTATTTT
CASSPGGLSTDTQYF
>TRBJ1-1|17|TRBV21-1|NA|NA
TGTGCCAGCAGCAAAGTCCCCGGGGACAGCATGAACACTGAAGCTTTCTTT
CASSKVPGDSMNTEAFF
>TRBJ2-7|12|TRBV2|NA|NA
TGTGCCAGCAGGGGCCGCCGGGAGGAGCAGTACTTC
CASRGRREEQYF
>TRBJ2-7|15|TRBV6-5|TRBD1|NA
TGTGCCAGCAGGCATGGGACAGGCCTATCCTACGAGCAGTACTTC
CASRHGTGLSYEQYF
>TRBJ2-5|15|TRBV2|TRBD2|many
TGTGCCAGCAGTGCTGGACTAGCGGGAGCTCAGACCCAGTACTTC
CASSAGLAGAQTQYF
>TRBJ2-2|12|TRBV3-1/TRBV3-2|NA|NA
TGTGCCAGCAGCCCATTTGCCGGGGAGCTGTTTTTT
CASSPFAGELFF
>TRBJ2-1|14|TRBV25-1|NA|once
TGTGCCAGCAGCGAGCGGACGGGGAAAGTTGAGCAGTTCTTC
CASSERTGKVEQFF